The 16 T cell receptor beta chains below were found in one sample sequenced in a study of blood T cell repertoires in COVID-19. Here immunoSEQ multiplex PCR was the method, and the copy in TCRdb shows in-frame clones only, minus some. The repertoire includes roughly 100,000 clones, about 87% of them detected once, and approximately 2.9% sits in the top ten. The specimen sequenced was peripheral blood. These receptor sequences come from a man between 45 and 60 years old with active or convalescent COVID-19.

V usage is TRBV18 and J usage is TRBJ2-3, with D possibly matching TRBD1 (5 bases). V gave up 0 bases and J gave up 3 bases, with 10 bases separating them. Germline-derived CDR1 and CDR2 are KGHSH and LQKENI. The CDR3 has 15 amino acids. CDR3 sequence (DNA): TGTGCCAGCTCACCACCAGGGGATCAGACAGATACGCAGTATTTT. This encodes CASSPPGDQTDTQYF. The whole variable domain, filled in from reference TRBV18 and TRBJ2-3, reads NAGVMQNPRHLVRRRGQEARLRCSPMKGHSHVYWYRQLPEEGLKFMVYLQKENIIDESGMPKERFSAEFPKEGPSILRIQQVVRGDSAAYFCASSPPGDQTDTQYFGPGTRLTVL.

This clone came up once. The chain links TRBV5-1 to TRBJ1-1; no clear D. CDR1 is SGHRS and CDR2 is YFSETQ in the germline V gene. The ends were cut back, 0 bases at V and 10 bases at J, with 10 bases in the middle. The CDR3 has 12 amino acids. In DNA form, the CDR3 reads TGCGCCAGCAGCTTGGGGATCGAGGGAGCTTTCTTT. Its protein product is CASSLGIEGAFF.

The chain recombines TRBV3-1 (or the pseudogene TRBV3-2) with TRBJ2-3; TRBD2 matches at 9 bases. The germline V gene has CDR1 LGHDT and CDR2 YNNKEL (reference sequence). The CDR3 consists of 16 residues. Trimming cost V 5 bases and J 3 bases; bases outside gene matches: 9. The CDR3 nucleotides are TGTGCCAGCAGCTTCGTGGGCGGGGGGGCGACAGATACGCAGTATTTT. Translation gives CASSFVGGGATDTQYF.

The chain is built from TRBV19 and TRBJ2-3, with TRBD1 identical over 9 bases. V shed 7 bases and J 4 bases; nucleotides not matched to a gene: 6. The CDR3 covers 14 residues. Germline V gene sequence: CDR1 LNHDA, CDR2 SQIVND (reference sequence). The CDR3 loop reads CASIRTGAPDTQYF. The CDR3 bases are TGTGCCAGTATTAGGACAGGGGCGCCAGATACGCAGTATTTT.

CDR3 region: CASSSDMTQYF. DNA of the CDR3: TGTGCCAGCAGTTCCGACATGACCCAGTACTTC. The rearrangement uses TRBV12-3 or TRBV12-4 and TRBJ2-5; D is undetermined. CDR3 length: 11 amino acids. Trimming stripped 4 bases from V and 7 bases from J, with 7 bases between.

This clone turned up a few times. This chain connects TRBV4-1 to TRBJ1-2; 9 bases map to TRBD1. Germline V CDR1 and CDR2: MGHRA, YSYEKL. V lost 5 bases and J lost 1; bases outside the gene matches: 5. This CDR3 spans 15 amino acids. The CDR3 loop reads CASSNRGRNNYGYTF. DNA of the CDR3: TGCGCCAGCAGCAACAGGGGGCGCAATAACTATGGCTACACCTTC.

The CDR3 DNA reads as TGTGCCAGCAGTTACCCGGACTCCTCTGGAAACACCATATATTTT. Amino acid sequence: CASSYPDSSGNTIYF. This chain links TRBV6-6 with TRBJ1-3; D call uncertain. V was trimmed by 2 bases and J by 0 bases, leaving 8 bases between them. In germline, CDR1 is MNHNY, CDR2 SVGAGI (reference sequence). This CDR3 is built from 15 residues.

CDR3 protein: CASSMGQKNSPLHF. The CDR3 nucleotides are TGTGCCAGCAGCATGGGACAGAAAAATTCACCCCTCCACTTT. This chain joins TRBV13 and TRBJ1-6, with 7 bases fitting TRBD1. The CDR3 length is 14 residues. V lost 5 bases, J lost 7 bases, and 5 bases stayed unmatched. The germline CDR1 and CDR2 sequences are PRHDT and FYEKMQ (reference sequence). Based on the CDR3 plus reference TRBV13 and TRBJ1-6, the full variable domain is AAGVIQSPRHLIKEKRETATLKCYPIPRHDTVYWYQQGPGQDPQFLISFYEKMQSDKGSIPDRFSAQQFSDYHSELNMSSLELGDSALYFCASSMGQKNSPLHFGNGTRLTVT.

The chain is built from TRBV6-5 and TRBJ1-2; tentatively, D is TRBD1 (6 bases). The CDR3 has 13 residues. From germline, CDR1 is MNHEY and CDR2 SVGAGI. V lost 2 bases and J 2 bases, leaving 6 bases between the germline ends. The CDR3 sequence: CASSYDRNYGYTF. The CDR3 DNA sequence: TGTGCCAGCAGTTACGACAGGAACTATGGCTACACCTTC.

This chain joins TRBV20-1 and TRBJ1-1, with D perhaps matching TRBD1 (5 bases). V lost 3 bases to trimming and J lost 7 bases, with 12 bases between them. The germline V gene has CDR1 DFQATT and CDR2 SNEGSKA (reference sequence). The CDR3 extends over 12 amino acids. The CDR3 region has the DNA TGCAGTGCTAGTGAGACAGTTGATGAAGCTTTCTTT. Translating gives CSASETVDEAFF.

The chain links TRBV24-1 to TRBJ2-3; D perhaps matches TRBD2 (5 bases). The CDR3 runs 15 residues. With 1 base removed from V and 2 bases from J, the gap between germline ends came to 9 bases. Germline assignment: CDR1 KGHDR and CDR2 SFDVKD. CDR3 DNA: TGTGCCACCAGTGATTTTTCGGGGTTCACAGATACGCAGTATTTT. Translated, it gives CATSDFSGFTDTQYF.

The chain uses TRBV7-8 and TRBJ1-6; D is ambiguous. CDR3 length: 16 amino acids. Germline V CDR1 and CDR2: SGHVS, FQNEAQ. V gave up 5 bases and J gave up 8 bases, with 19 bases separating them. The CDR3 bases are TGTGCCAGCAGCCCCCTTTCGGTGGGCAGTGATTCACCCCTCCACTTT. Protein product: CASSPLSVGSDSPLHF.

V gene TRBV25-1 combines with J gene TRBJ1-6; 8 bases agree with TRBD1. The ends lost 7 bases at V and 6 bases at J; junction bases unmatched: 8. Germline V lookup: CDR1 MGHDK, CDR2 SYGVNS. The CDR3 consists of 15 residues. The CDR3 region is CASTPDRELNSPLHF. The CDR3 nucleotides read TGTGCCAGCACCCCGGACAGGGAACTTAATTCACCCCTCCACTTT.

The rearrangement uses TRBV12-3 or TRBV12-4 and TRBJ2-2; no clear D. V lost 6 bases and J 1 base, leaving 3 bases between the germline ends. This CDR3 region has 12 residues. The CDR3 region has the DNA TGTGCCAGCAGCCTGAACACCGGGGAGCTGTTTTTT. Protein sequence: CASSLNTGELFF.

The chain uses TRBV7-2 and TRBJ1-1; D not certain. The CDR3 has 13 residues. With 5 bases removed from V and 1 base from J, the gap between germline ends came to 8 bases. Germline V gene lookup returns CDR1 SGHTA and CDR2 FQGNSA. In DNA, the CDR3 is TGTGCCAGCAGCCAGGAGGGGAACACTGAAGCTTTCTTT. Its protein product is CASSQEGNTEAFF.

The gene calls are TRBV15 and TRBJ1-4; no clear D gene. V lost 2 bases and J 8 bases, leaving 15 bases between the germline ends. CDR1 and CDR2 from the germline V gene are LNHNV and YYDKDF (reference sequence). This CDR3 contains 15 residues. In DNA form, the CDR3 reads TGTGCCACCAGCAGAAAATGGGCCAGCGGGGAAAAACTGTTTTTT. Amino acids: CATSRKWASGEKLFF.